This TCR beta chain originates from a study of spatial heterogeneity in lung cancer. Study summary: More than nine raw reads, on average, carried each unique TCR and UMI combination.

Each CDR3 protein gets one entry after TCRdb re-called the 5' RACE reads with MiXCR. Seen here are some 34,000 distinct CDR3 sequences, 6.5% to 9% observed once, and the top ten hold approximately 29%. Time point meaning: sample taken at primary tumor resection. The donor population consisted of approximately 68 patients with untreated, early-stage non-small cell lung cancer. Without sorting, whole RNA was sequenced from tumor, nontumor lung or frozen PBMC. The germline CDR1 and CDR2 sequences are LGHDT and YNNKEL (reference sequence). The CDR3 is 13 residues long. The ends were cut back, 1 base at V and 9 bases at J, with 11 bases in the middle.

The sample in question was PBMCs, obtained at surgery. This sequence was found in a female donor with early-stage non-small cell lung cancer. The chain employs TRBV3-1 and TRBJ2-3, with unresolved D. CDR3 sequence (DNA): TGTGCCAGCAGCCAAGGTAACGACCGGACGCAGTATTTT. It yields the protein CASSQGNDRTQYF.